The clone carrying this T cell receptor beta chain showed up just once. Its cognate antigen is unknown. These data belong to a study of cytomegalovirus exposure and HLA in healthy donors. The CDR3 loop spans 14 amino acids. CDR1 and CDR2 (germline): SGHTA, FQGTGA. Germline trimming cut 5 bases from V and 5 bases from J; bases unmatched to any gene: 4. PCR primers comprised 60 Vbeta and 13 Jbeta primers. The protocol was immunoSEQ multiplex PCR, while the TCRdb copy is restricted to in-frame clones and leaves out a portion. The table lists about 170,000 clones, over 75% of them singletons. General study results and limits: The authors enumerated over 150 TCR beta chains as linked to cytomegalovirus. Trimming of TCR beta V- and J-genes showed a link, identified in a later analysis, to a missense DCLRE1C variant.

J is TRBJ2-5 and V is TRBV7-3; the match to TRBD2 covers 11 bases. Sequenced: PBMCs. The receptor was derived from a woman between 50 and 59 years old in good health and CMV-seropositive. DNA of the CDR3: TGTGCCAGCAGCCTGACTAGCGGGGTGGAGACCCAGTACTTC. Translating it yields CASSLTSGVETQYF.